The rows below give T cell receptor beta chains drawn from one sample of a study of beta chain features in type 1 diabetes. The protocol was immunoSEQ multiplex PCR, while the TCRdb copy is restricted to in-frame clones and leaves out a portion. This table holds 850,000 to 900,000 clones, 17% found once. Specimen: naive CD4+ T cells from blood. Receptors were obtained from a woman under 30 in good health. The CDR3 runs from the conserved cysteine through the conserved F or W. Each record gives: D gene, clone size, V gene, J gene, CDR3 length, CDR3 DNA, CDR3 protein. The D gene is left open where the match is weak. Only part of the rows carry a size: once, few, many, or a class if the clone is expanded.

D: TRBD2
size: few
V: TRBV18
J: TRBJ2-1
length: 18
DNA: TGTGCCAGCTCACCAAACGGCTCGACTAGCGGGGTTGTCAATGAGCAGTTCTTC
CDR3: CASSPNGSTSGVVNEQFF

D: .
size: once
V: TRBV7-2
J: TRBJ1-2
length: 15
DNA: TGTGCCAGCAGCTCCGACAGTGCAGCTAACTATGGCTACACCTTC
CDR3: CASSSDSAANYGYTF

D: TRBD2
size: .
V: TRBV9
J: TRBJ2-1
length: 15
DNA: TGTGCCAGCAGCGAAAACGGGAGGGCCTACAATGAGCAGTTCTTC
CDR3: CASSENGRAYNEQFF

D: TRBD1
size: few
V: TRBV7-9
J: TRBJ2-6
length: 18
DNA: TGTGCCAGCAGCTTCGACAGGGGCAGGATCTCTGGGGCCAACGTCCTGACTTTC
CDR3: CASSFDRGRISGANVLTF

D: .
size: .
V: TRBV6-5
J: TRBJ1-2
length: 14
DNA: TGTGCCAGCAGCCCCCGGGGGGGGGACGTTGGCTACACCTTC
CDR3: CASSPRGGDVGYTF

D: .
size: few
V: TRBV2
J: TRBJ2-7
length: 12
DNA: TGTGCCAGCGAGGCGGGGACCTACGAGCAGTACTTC
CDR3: CASEAGTYEQYF

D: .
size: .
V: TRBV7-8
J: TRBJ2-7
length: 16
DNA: TGTGCCAGCAGCTTAGTGAGCGCGACGGGAGCCTACGAGCAGTACTTC
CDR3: CASSLVSATGAYEQYF

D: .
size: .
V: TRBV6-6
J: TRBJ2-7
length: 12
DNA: TGTGCCAGCAGTCGCGACCGGCTCGAGCAGTACTTC
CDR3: CASSRDRLEQYF

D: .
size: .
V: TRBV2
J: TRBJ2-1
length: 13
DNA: TGTGCCAGCAGAGCGTCAGGACACAATGAGCAGTTCTTC
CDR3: CASRASGHNEQFF

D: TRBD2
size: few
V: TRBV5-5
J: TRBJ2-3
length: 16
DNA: TGTGCCAGCAGCTATGGGACTAGCCGTAGCACAGATACGCAGTATTTT
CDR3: CASSYGTSRSTDTQYF

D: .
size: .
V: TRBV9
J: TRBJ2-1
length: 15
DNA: TGTGCCAGCAGCGCGGGACACCTCCTGGACAATGAGCAGTTCTTC
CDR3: CASSAGHLLDNEQFF

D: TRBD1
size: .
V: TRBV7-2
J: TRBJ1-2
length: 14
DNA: TGTGCCAGCAGCCCGGGACAGGGGACCGGTGGCTACACCTTC
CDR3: CASSPGQGTGGYTF

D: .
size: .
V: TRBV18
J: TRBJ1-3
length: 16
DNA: TGTGCCAGCTCACCACCCGGTCGGAGTTCTGGAAACACCATATATTTT
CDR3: CASSPPGRSSGNTIYF

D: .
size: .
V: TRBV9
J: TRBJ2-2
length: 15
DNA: TGTGCCAGCAGCGTATTATCTGGGAGCACCGGGGAGCTGTTTTTT
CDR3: CASSVLSGSTGELFF

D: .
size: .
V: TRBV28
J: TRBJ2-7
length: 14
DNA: TGTGCCAGCAGTCCCCTTGGGGCCTTCGGCGAGCAGTACTTC
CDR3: CASSPLGAFGEQYF

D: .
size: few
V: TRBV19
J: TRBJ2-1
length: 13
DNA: TGTGCCAGTAGTACGAGAACGTGGGATGAGCAGTTCTTC
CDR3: CASSTRTWDEQFF

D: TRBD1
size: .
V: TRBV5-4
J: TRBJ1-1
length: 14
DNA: TGTGCCAGCAGCTTAGGACAGGGACTCACTGAAGCTTTCTTT
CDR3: CASSLGQGLTEAFF

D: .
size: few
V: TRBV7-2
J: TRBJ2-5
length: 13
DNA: TGTGCCAGCACCGTTCGGGGGCGAGAGACCCAGTACTTC
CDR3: CASTVRGRETQYF

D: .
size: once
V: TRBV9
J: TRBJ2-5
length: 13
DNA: TGTGCCAGCTCCTTTCTAGCACAAGAGACCCAGTACTTC
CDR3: CASSFLAQETQYF

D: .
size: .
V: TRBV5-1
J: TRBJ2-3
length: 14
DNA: TGCGCCAGCAGCTTGGCCGGGAGTACAGATACGCAGTATTTT
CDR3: CASSLAGSTDTQYF

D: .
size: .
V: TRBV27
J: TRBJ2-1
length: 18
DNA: TGTGCCAGCAGTTTATCGAGCGGGGGACAGGGACTGTTAAATGAGCAGTTCTTC
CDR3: CASSLSSGGQGLLNEQFF

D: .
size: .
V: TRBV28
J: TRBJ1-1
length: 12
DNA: TGTGCCAGCAGTTTTTTGGGCACTGAAGCTTTCTTT
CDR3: CASSFLGTEAFF

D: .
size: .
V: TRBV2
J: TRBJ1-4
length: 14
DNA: TGTGCCAGCAGTGAATGGTTGCGCGGTGATGAACTGTTTTTT
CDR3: CASSEWLRGDELFF

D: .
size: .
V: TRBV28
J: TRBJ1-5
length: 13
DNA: TGTGCCAGCTCTGGACAGACTGATCAGCCCCAGCATTTT
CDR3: CASSGQTDQPQHF

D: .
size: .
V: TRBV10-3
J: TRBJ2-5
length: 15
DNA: TGTGCCATCAGTGGAGGGAGGGGGCGTCAGGAGACCCAGTACTTC
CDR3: CAISGGRGRQETQYF

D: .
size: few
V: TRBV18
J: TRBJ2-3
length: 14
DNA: TGTGCCAGCTCACCGGGCCCTAGCACAGATACGCAGTATTTT
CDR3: CASSPGPSTDTQYF

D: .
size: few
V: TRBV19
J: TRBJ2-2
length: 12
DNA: TGTGCCAGTAGTGGAAACACCGGGGAGCTGTTTTTT
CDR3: CASSGNTGELFF

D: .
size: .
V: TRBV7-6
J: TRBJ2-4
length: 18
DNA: TGTGCCAGCAGCTTAGCGCCACCGGGCCGTTTAGCCAAAAACATTCAGTACTTC
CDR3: CASSLAPPGRLAKNIQYF